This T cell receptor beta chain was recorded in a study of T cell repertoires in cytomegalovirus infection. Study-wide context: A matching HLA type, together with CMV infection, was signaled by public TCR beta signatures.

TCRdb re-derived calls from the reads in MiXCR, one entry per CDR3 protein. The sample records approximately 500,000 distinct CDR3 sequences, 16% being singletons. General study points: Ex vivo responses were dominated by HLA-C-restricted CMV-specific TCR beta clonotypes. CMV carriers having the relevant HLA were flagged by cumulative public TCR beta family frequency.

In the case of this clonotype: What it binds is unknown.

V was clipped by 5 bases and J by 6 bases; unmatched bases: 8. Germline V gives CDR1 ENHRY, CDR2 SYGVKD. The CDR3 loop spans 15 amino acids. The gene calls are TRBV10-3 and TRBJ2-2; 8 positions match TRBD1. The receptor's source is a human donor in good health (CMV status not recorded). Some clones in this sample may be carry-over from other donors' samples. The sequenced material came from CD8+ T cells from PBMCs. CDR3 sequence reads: CAISLDRGFAGELFF. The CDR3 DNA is TGTGCCATCAGTCTTGACAGGGGATTCGCCGGGGAGCTGTTTTTT.